These T cell receptor beta chains were read from a single sample in a study of T cells in Graves' hyperthyroidism and ophthalmopathy. Each CDR3 protein gets one entry after TCRdb re-called the multiplex PCR reads with MiXCR. The sample holds about 400,000 distinct CDR3 sequences; around 25% are singletons and the top ten take 73%. The sequencing input was blood. These receptor sequences come from a middle-aged man with Graves' hyperthyroidism. Each CDR3 is given with its conserved first and last residue. Fields, in order: D gene, J gene, V gene, clone size, CDR3 DNA, CDR3 protein. A D gene is named only where the DNA matches it firmly. Where a row states a size, it is once, few, many or the class of an expanded clone; other rows omit it.

d_gene: -
j_gene: TRBJ1-4
v_gene: TRBV28
abundance: -
CDR3nt: TGTGCCAGCAGGATCGCTCTGAATGAAAAACTGTTTTTT
CDR3aa: CASRIALNEKLFF

d_gene: -
j_gene: TRBJ1-3
v_gene: TRBV27
abundance: -
CDR3nt: TGTGCCAGCTCGGGGACGGCCTCTGGAAACACCATATATTTT
CDR3aa: CASSGTASGNTIYF

d_gene: TRBD1
j_gene: TRBJ1-1
v_gene: TRBV2
abundance: few
CDR3nt: TGTGCCAGCAGTGAAGCGCTGCAGGGGGGGAACACTGAAGCTTTCTTT
CDR3aa: CASSEALQGGNTEAFF

d_gene: TRBD1
j_gene: TRBJ2-1
v_gene: TRBV24-1
abundance: -
CDR3nt: TGTGCCACCAGTGAGGACAGGGGGCGCGGGTTACACAATGAGCAGTTCTTC
CDR3aa: CATSEDRGRGLHNEQFF

d_gene: TRBD2
j_gene: TRBJ2-7
v_gene: TRBV20-1
abundance: few
CDR3nt: TGCAGTGCTAGAGATCCGACTAGCTTCGAGCAGTACTTC
CDR3aa: CSARDPTSFEQYF

d_gene: TRBD2
j_gene: TRBJ2-7
v_gene: TRBV12-3/TRBV12-4
abundance: -
CDR3nt: TGTGCCAGCAGGGGAAGGGGACTAACCTACGAGCAGTACTTC
CDR3aa: CASRGRGLTYEQYF

d_gene: -
j_gene: TRBJ2-5
v_gene: TRBV9
abundance: few
CDR3nt: TGTGCCAGCAGCGTTCGGCCGACAGGCTTAGAAGAGACCCAGTACTTC
CDR3aa: CASSVRPTGLEETQYF

d_gene: -
j_gene: TRBJ2-7
v_gene: TRBV28
abundance: -
CDR3nt: TGTGCCAGCAGTCACGGGGGTAAATTCTACGAGCAGTACTTC
CDR3aa: CASSHGGKFYEQYF

d_gene: -
j_gene: TRBJ1-5
v_gene: TRBV28
abundance: -
CDR3nt: TGTGCCAGCAGTTTATGGGTCAGCAATCAGCCCCAGCATTTT
CDR3aa: CASSLWVSNQPQHF

d_gene: -
j_gene: TRBJ2-7
v_gene: TRBV11-2
abundance: many
CDR3nt: TGTGCCAGCAGCTTAGATCCGGGCCTTACCTACGAGCAGTACTTC
CDR3aa: CASSLDPGLTYEQYF

d_gene: TRBD2
j_gene: TRBJ2-4
v_gene: TRBV4-2
abundance: -
CDR3nt: TGTGCCAGCAGCCCCCAAGGGTTGGCGGGAGGGCCGGAAAACATTCAGTACTTC
CDR3aa: CASSPQGLAGGPENIQYF

d_gene: TRBD2
j_gene: TRBJ2-5
v_gene: TRBV10-3
abundance: -
CDR3nt: TGTGCCATCAGTAGTGGGACTAGCGAAGGGGAGACCCAGTACTTC
CDR3aa: CAISSGTSEGETQYF

d_gene: -
j_gene: TRBJ2-7
v_gene: TRBV4-2
abundance: -
CDR3nt: TGTGCCAGCAGCCAGGAGGTTGCCTACGAGCAGTACTTC
CDR3aa: CASSQEVAYEQYF

d_gene: -
j_gene: TRBJ1-2
v_gene: TRBV19
abundance: -
CDR3nt: TGTGCCAGTAGTCGGTTGGGCTCCTGGGGAAGCGGCTACACCTTC
CDR3aa: CASSRLGSWGSGYTF

d_gene: TRBD1
j_gene: TRBJ1-5
v_gene: TRBV5-6
abundance: -
CDR3nt: TGTGCCAGCGAATTACACGGGACAGGGGTCAATCAGCCCCAGCATTTT
CDR3aa: CASELHGTGVNQPQHF